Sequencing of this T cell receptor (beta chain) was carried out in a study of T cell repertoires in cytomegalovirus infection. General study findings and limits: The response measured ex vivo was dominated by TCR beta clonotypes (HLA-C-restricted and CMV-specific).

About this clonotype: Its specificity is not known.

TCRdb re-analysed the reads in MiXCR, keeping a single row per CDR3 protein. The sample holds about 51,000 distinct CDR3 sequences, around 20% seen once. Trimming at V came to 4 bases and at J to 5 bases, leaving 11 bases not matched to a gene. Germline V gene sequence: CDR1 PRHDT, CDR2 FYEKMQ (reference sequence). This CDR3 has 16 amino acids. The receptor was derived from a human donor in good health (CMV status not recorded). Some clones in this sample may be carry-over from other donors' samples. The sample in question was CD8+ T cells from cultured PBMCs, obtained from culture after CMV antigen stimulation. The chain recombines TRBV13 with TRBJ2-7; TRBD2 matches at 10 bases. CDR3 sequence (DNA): TGTGCCAGCAGCTCCGCCCTAGCGGGGGCCCGGGACGAGCAGTACTTC. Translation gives CASSSALAGARDEQYF.